The 18 T cell receptor beta chains presented below share a single source sample, sequenced in a study of cytomegalovirus exposure and HLA in healthy donors. In the PCR, 60 Vbeta and 13 Jbeta primers were used. Assay: immunoSEQ multiplex PCR; the TCRdb copy retains only in-frame clones and omits some. This sample yields some 180,000 clones, of which around 80% are seen a single time; about 1.4% belongs to the top ten. The source material was PBMCs. The receptors originated from a girl aged 5-17 years in good health and CMV-seropositive.

The chain uses TRBV18 and TRBJ1-1; 8 nucleotides agree with TRBD1. J gave up 5 bases and V 2 bases, and 13 bases lay outside the gene matches. This CDR3 region has 17 residues. The germline V gene has CDR1 KGHSH and CDR2 LQKENI. CDR3 in DNA: TGTGCCAGCTCACCATTGGATCTCGGACAGGGAGGTACTGAAGCTTTCTTT. This codes for CASSPLDLGQGGTEAFF.

This clone occurred a few times. The CDR3 DNA follows: TGTGCCAGCAGCTTGACAGACCCAAACACTGAAGCTTTCTTT. This sequence encodes CASSLTDPNTEAFF. The chain is built from TRBV6-1 and TRBJ1-1, with D possibly matching TRBD1 (5 bases). The germline V gene has CDR1 MNHNS and CDR2 SASEGT. The CDR3 consists of 14 residues. Trimming left V 6 bases short and J 2 bases short, with 13 bases between.

The genes are TRBV29-1 and TRBJ2-6, with 8 bases aligning to TRBD1. V dropped 1 base and J dropped 4; count of bases not matched to a gene: 6. Germline values: CDR1 SQVTM, CDR2 ANQGSEA. The CDR3 is made up of 16 amino acids. The CDR3 DNA reads as TGCAGCGTTGAAGTTCGCAGGGGGCCAGGGGCCAACGTCCTGACTTTC. Its protein product is CSVEVRRGPGANVLTF.

This clone was seen a handful of times. V gene TRBV15 combines with J gene TRBJ2-4; 12 bases map to TRBD2. Per the germline V gene, CDR1 is LNHNV and CDR2 is YYDKDF (reference sequence). The CDR3 has 17 residues. V shed 5 bases and J 8 bases; nucleotides not matched to a gene: 13. DNA for the CDR3: TGTGCCACCAGCGGCGGGACTAGCGGGTACCCAAGGGACATTCAGTACTTC. It yields the protein CATSGGTSGYPRDIQYF.

The chain joins TRBV27 to TRBJ2-7; maybe TRBD2 (6 bases). V gave up 4 bases and J gave up 7 bases, with 11 bases separating them. The CDR3 runs 12 residues. Germline CDR1 MNHEY, CDR2 SMNVEV (reference sequence). CDR3 sequence: CASSSGGEEQYF. CDR3 coding DNA: TGTGCCAGCAGTTCCGGGGGTGAAGAGCAGTACTTC.

The chain joins TRBV30 to TRBJ2-7; 8 bases align to TRBD1. V dropped 5 bases and J dropped 4; count of bases not matched to a gene: 4. Looked up from germline, CDR1 is GTSNPN and CDR2 is SVGIG (reference sequence). The CDR3 loop spans 12 amino acids. The CDR3 reads CAWEGQAYEQYF. The CDR3 bases are TGTGCCTGGGAGGGACAGGCGTACGAGCAGTACTTC.

This clone was picked up one time. The chain uses TRBV10-3 and TRBJ2-7, with 13 positions matching TRBD2. Losses at the gene ends were 4 bases for V and 3 bases for J; bases not matched to a gene: 15. This CDR3 is built from 19 residues. Germline values: CDR1 ENHRY, CDR2 SYGVKD. The DNA of the CDR3 is TGTGCCATCAGTGTACCCGGACTAGCGGGAGTTTATGGTGGCTACGAGCAGTACTTC. Translation gives CAISVPGLAGVYGGYEQYF.

The V gene is TRBV6-5, the J gene TRBJ1-5; no definite D call. CDR3 length: 14 residues. Between the trimmed V and J ends, which lost 1 base and 7 bases, there was a span of 11 bases. Germline loops: CDR1 MNHEY, CDR2 SVGAGI. The CDR3 sequence is CASSYFRGDQPQHF. The CDR3 DNA reads TGTGCCAGCAGTTACTTCCGGGGAGACCAGCCCCAGCATTTT.

This clone was observed a few times. The V and J genes are TRBV4-2 and TRBJ2-7; the match to TRBD2 covers 16 bases. Germline values: CDR1 LGHNA, CDR2 YNFKEQ. This CDR3 is 19 amino acids long. After removal of 4 bases from V and 2 bases from J, the junction contained 11 bases not matched to a gene. Written as DNA, the CDR3 is TGTGCCAGCAGCCCATTGGGACTAGCGGGAGGGCGGATCCCCTACGAGCAGTACTTC. Amino acid sequence: CASSPLGLAGGRIPYEQYF.

The CDR3 DNA reads as TGTGCCAGCAGCTTAGAGGGCGGGAGGCCCCTCCTTTACACCGGGGAGCTGTTTTTT. It is translated as CASSLEGGRPLLYTGELFF. The chain employs TRBV7-9 and TRBJ2-2; 8 nucleotides line up with TRBD2. In germline, CDR1 is SEHNR, CDR2 FQNEAQ (reference sequence). This CDR3 contains 19 residues. Trimming removed 1 base from V and 3 bases from J; junction bases left unmatched: 13.

The rearrangement links TRBV10-2 to TRBJ2-7, with TRBD2 identical over 10 bases. Germline trimming cut 6 bases from V and 0 bases from J; bases unmatched to any gene: 2. Germline V gives CDR1 WSHSY, CDR2 SAAADI. The CDR3 runs to 14 residues. The CDR3 nucleotides are TGCGCCAGCAGACCTAGCGGGAGCTCCTACGAGCAGTACTTC. Translated, it gives CASRPSGSSYEQYF.

V is TRBV5-1 and J is TRBJ2-2; perhaps TRBD2 as D (6 bases). Germline values: CDR1 SGHRS, CDR2 YFSETQ. With 4 bases removed from V and 9 bases from J, the gap between germline ends came to 22 bases. CDR3 size: 16 residues. The DNA for the CDR3 is TGCGCCAGCAGCCTCCGGGACTCCTGGAAGGGAAGGGAGCTGTTTTTT. Amino acid sequence: CASSLRDSWKGRELFF.

This chain links TRBV15 with TRBJ1-1; 8 bases align to TRBD1. Germline values: CDR1 LNHNV, CDR2 YYDKDF (reference sequence). V was pared by 3 bases and J by 3 bases, with 6 bases of the junction left unmatched. This CDR3 is 15 amino acids long. CDR3 sequence reads: CATSRGQGADTEAFF. The CDR3, as DNA: TGTGCCACCAGCAGGGGTCAGGGGGCGGACACTGAAGCTTTCTTT.

The V and J genes are TRBV27 and TRBJ2-1; 7 bases agree with TRBD1. The CDR3 covers 17 residues. Germline V gene lookup returns CDR1 MNHEY and CDR2 SMNVEV (reference sequence). Unmatched junction bases numbered 11, after V lost 1 base and J lost 5 bases. The CDR3 DNA follows: TGTGCCAGCAGTTTATTGGACAGGTCACTCCCGAACAATGAGCAGTTCTTC. Its protein product is CASSLLDRSLPNNEQFF.

The chain is built from TRBV5-8 and TRBJ2-3; 9 bases line up with TRBD1. With V trimmed by 3 bases and J by 7 bases, 12 bases remained unmatched. Per the germline V gene, CDR1 is SGHTS and CDR2 is YDEGEE. The CDR3 has 16 residues. The CDR3 sequence: CASSWIGQGKINTQYF. CDR3 coding DNA: TGTGCCAGCAGCTGGATCGGACAGGGGAAAATAAATACGCAGTATTTT.

This clone was found once. This chain links TRBV30 with TRBJ2-3; the match to TRBD1 covers 7 bases. This CDR3 region has 17 residues. The V gene end was trimmed by 2 bases and the J gene end by 2 bases; junction bases not matched to a gene: 13. In germline, CDR1 is GTSNPN, CDR2 SVGIG (reference sequence). The CDR3 loop is CAWSFDDRVSNTDTQYF. In nucleotides, the CDR3 is TGTGCCTGGAGTTTTGATGACAGGGTCTCCAACACAGATACGCAGTATTTT.

This sequence joins TRBV6-5 and TRBJ1-5, with 9 bases matching TRBD1. CDR3 length: 15 amino acids. J was trimmed by 6 bases and V by 8 bases; bases with no gene match: 11. The germline gives CDR1 MNHEY, CDR2 SVGAGI. CDR3 coding DNA: TGTGCCAGCCGACGGGACGACAGGGGGATTCAGCCCCAGCATTTT. Translation gives CASRRDDRGIQPQHF.

This clone was counted only a few times. J is TRBJ1-1 and V is TRBV6-6, with D maybe TRBD1 (6 bases). The CDR3 length is 14 residues. The V gene lost 5 bases and the J gene lost 2 bases, with 12 bases spanning the gap. Germline V gene lookup returns CDR1 MNHNY and CDR2 SVGAGI (reference sequence). CDR3 coding DNA: TGTGCCAGCAGTGCTCAACAGGGAAACACTGAAGCTTTCTTT. Its protein product is CASSAQQGNTEAFF.